This entry concerns a single TCR beta chain. Its specificity is unknown. Germline-derived CDR1 and CDR2 are MDHEN and SYDVKM. The length of the CDR3 is 11 residues. V shed 8 bases and J 11 bases; nucleotides not matched to a gene: 8. The table came from immunoSEQ multiplex PCR; TCRdb's copy has only in-frame clones and leaves some out. The sample yields some 150,000 clones, around nine tenths seen once. This entry belongs to a study of cytomegalovirus exposure and HLA in healthy donors. Overall study results and limits: Rarity characterized most TCR sequences, yet some public TCRs appeared in many donors. First-cohort TCR clusters tended to co-occur in the 90 to 150 validation repertoires, a later analysis found. Altogether, around 160 TCR beta chains were recorded as cytomegalovirus-associated.

From the 120-subject validation cohort, which was separate from the approximately 700-subject first cohort, the donors were drawn. The receptor comes from a man younger than 30 in good health and CMV-seropositive. The V call is TRBV28, the J call TRBJ1-1; 7 bases map to TRBD1. Material: PBMCs. CDR3 amino acids: CASLKDRVAFF. The CDR3 DNA reads as TGTGCCAGCCTCAAAGACAGGGTGGCTTTCTTT.